This T cell receptor (beta chain) was profiled in a study of cytomegalovirus exposure and HLA in healthy donors. Germline values: CDR1 LNHDA, CDR2 SQIVND (reference sequence). The CDR3 has 13 residues. V lost 6 bases, J lost 2 bases, and 4 bases stayed unmatched. Study-wide findings and caveats: The classifier, whose performance was assessed in both the original and validation cohorts, reportedly diagnosed cytomegalovirus status with high specificity and sensitivity. A later analysis revealed that TCR association rates differed between HLA loci, peaking at DRB1 and bottoming out at HLA-C. Reportedly, TCR beta sequences accurately predicted HLA-A and HLA-B alleles in most subjects.

Regarding this clone: What it binds is not known.

Primers: 60 Vbeta forward and 13 Jbeta reverse. Produced via immunoSEQ multiplex PCR; TCRdb's table is partial and in-frame only. Of roughly 84,000 clones listed, over 70% are singletons. Donors sampled were nominally healthy, though unrecorded immune exposures were likely. This receptor was taken from a male donor in good health and CMV-seropositive. Specimen: PBMCs. The rearrangement links TRBV19 to TRBJ2-7; 7 nucleotides line up with TRBD1. The CDR3 sequence: CASSRDSPYEQYF. CDR3 nucleotide sequence: TGTGCCAGTAGCCGGGACAGCCCCTACGAGCAGTACTTC.